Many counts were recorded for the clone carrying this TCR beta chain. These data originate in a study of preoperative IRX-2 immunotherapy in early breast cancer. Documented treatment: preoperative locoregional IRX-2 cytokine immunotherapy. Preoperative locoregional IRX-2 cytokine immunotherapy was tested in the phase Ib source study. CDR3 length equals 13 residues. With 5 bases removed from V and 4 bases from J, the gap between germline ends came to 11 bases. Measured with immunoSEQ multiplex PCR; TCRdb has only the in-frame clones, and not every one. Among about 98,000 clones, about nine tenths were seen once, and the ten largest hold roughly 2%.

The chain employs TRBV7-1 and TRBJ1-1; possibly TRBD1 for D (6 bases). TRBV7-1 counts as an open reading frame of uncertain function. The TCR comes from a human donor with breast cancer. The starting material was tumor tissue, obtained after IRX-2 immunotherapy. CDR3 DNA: TGTGCCAGCAGCGAACAGGGTAGCACTGAAGCTTTCTTT. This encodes CASSEQGSTEAFF.